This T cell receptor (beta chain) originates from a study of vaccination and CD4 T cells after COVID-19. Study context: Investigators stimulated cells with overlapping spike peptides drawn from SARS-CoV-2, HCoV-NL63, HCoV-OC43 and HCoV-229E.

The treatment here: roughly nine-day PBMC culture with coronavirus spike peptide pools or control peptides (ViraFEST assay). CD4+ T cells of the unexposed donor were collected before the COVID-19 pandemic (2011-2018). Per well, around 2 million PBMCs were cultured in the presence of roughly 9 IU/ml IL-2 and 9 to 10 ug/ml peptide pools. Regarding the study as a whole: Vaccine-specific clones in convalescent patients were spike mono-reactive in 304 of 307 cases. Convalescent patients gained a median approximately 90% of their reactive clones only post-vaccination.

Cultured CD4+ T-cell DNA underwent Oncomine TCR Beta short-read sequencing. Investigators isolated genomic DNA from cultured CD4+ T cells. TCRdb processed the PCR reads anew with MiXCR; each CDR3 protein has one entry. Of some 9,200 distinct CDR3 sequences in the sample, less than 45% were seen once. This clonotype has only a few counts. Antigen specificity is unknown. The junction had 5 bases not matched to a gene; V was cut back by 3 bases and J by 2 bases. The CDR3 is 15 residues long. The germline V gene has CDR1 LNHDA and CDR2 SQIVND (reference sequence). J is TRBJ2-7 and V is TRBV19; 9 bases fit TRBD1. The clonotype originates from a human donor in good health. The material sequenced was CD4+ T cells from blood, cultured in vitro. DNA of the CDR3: TGTGCCAGTAGTATGGGACAGGGAATGGCCTACGAGCAGTACTTC. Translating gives CASSMGQGMAYEQYF.